The entry below gives a single TCR beta chain sequence along with its context. The sample comes from a study of patients and donors after allogeneic stem cell transplantation. TCRdb itself ran the RT-PCR reads through MiXCR, one entry per CDR3 protein. The sample shows some 90,000 distinct CDR3 sequences, under 50% of them seen only once. V was pared by 4 bases and J by 0 bases, with 15 bases between. The CDR3 totals 16 residues. Looked up from germline, CDR1 is MGHRA and CDR2 is YSYEKL. The sample comprised blood, either unsorted or a sorted T cell fraction (not recorded which). This TCR was recovered from a human donor who was either an allogeneic HSCT recipient or a stem cell or donor lymphocyte infusion donor (not recorded which). It is not recorded whose cells these are; they may come from a transplant donor. This chain joins TRBV4-1 and TRBJ1-1; the D gene is possibly TRBD1 (5 bases). The CDR3 here is CASSRPPQDMNTEAFF. DNA of the CDR3: TGCGCCAGCAGCCGTCCCCCACAGGACATGAACACTGAAGCTTTCTTT.